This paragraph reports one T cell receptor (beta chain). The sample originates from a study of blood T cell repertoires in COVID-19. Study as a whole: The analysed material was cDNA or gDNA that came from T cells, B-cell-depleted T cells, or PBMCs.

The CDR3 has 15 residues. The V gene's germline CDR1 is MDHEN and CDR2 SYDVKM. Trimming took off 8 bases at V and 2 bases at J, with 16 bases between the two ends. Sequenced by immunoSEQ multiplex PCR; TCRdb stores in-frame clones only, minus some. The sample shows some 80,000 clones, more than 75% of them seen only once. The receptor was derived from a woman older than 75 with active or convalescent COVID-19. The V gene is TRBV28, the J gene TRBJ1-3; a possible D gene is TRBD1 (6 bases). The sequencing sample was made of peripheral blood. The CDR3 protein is CASRFIGTTGNTIYF. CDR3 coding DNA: TGTGCCAGCCGATTTATTGGGACAACTGGAAACACCATATATTTT.